This TCR beta chain emerged from a study of blood T cell repertoires in COVID-19. As for the study in general: The analysed material was cDNA or gDNA that came from T cells, B-cell-depleted T cells, or PBMCs.

The CDR3 is made up of 16 amino acids. The junction had 2 bases not matched to a gene; V was cut back by 0 bases and J by 0 bases. CDR1 LGHDT and CDR2 YNNKEL come from the germline V gene (reference sequence). Under the authors' procedure: Scientists estimated how many nucleated cells there were by amplifying reference gene primers. TCRdb's table, derived via immunoSEQ multiplex PCR, lists solely in-frame clones and lacks some. That table supplies the V and J calls and clone size; D and trimming were determined from the DNA. The sample has more than 30,000 clones; 70% to 90% are singletons. This TCR was recovered from a man in his sixties with active COVID-19. Sequencing was done on a sample of peripheral blood. The J gene is TRBJ1-3, the V gene TRBV3-1 (or the pseudogene TRBV3-2), with TRBD1 identical over 7 bases. The CDR3 nucleotides read TGTGCCAGCAGCCAAGATTCAGGGGGCTCTGGAAACACCATATATTTT. Encoded protein: CASSQDSGGSGNTIYF.